This TCR beta chain was captured by sequencing in a study of blood T cell repertoires in COVID-19. Whole-study context: Acute and convalescent COVID-19 specimens originated in the United States, Italy and Spain. PBMCs, B-cell-depleted T cells, or T cells were the source of the cDNA or gDNA that made up the material.

This clone showed up just a few times. Authors' analysis steps: From reference gene primer amplification, estimates of nucleated cell counts were derived. This table comes from immunoSEQ multiplex PCR, and its TCRdb copy is limited to in-frame clones, with some not included. D and trimming come from the DNA, and the V and J calls and clone size come from that table. The sample shows a few hundred thousand clones, approximately 80% of them seen only once. V shed 4 bases, J shed 3 bases, and the junction held 14 bases outside the gene matches. Looked up from germline, CDR1 is SGDLS and CDR2 is YYNGEE. CDR3 length: 17 amino acids.

This TCR was sampled from a human donor in a cohort sampled during active COVID-19. The chain recombines TRBV9 with TRBJ2-5; 8 bases line up with TRBD2. What was sequenced was peripheral blood. The CDR3: CASSPTGLPREEETQYF. DNA for the CDR3: TGTGCCAGCAGCCCTACGGGACTACCGCGGGAGGAAGAGACCCAGTACTTC.